The 17 T cell receptor beta chains given below trace back to one sample, sequenced in a study of TIL therapy for anti-PD-1-resistant metastatic lung cancer. This sample's time point: pre-treatment sample, taken before nivolumab and TIL therapy. The libraries were made with immunoSEQ v3. Data came from immunoSEQ multiplex PCR; TCRdb stores just in-frame clones and leaves some out. The repertoire holds tens of thousands of clones, with around 86% as singletons. The specimen comprised blood, sampled at baseline. The receptors come from a person aged 25 to 79 with non-small cell lung cancer.

For this clone: Additional DNA sequences in this sample encode the identical CDR3. CDR3 in DNA: TGTGCCAGCTCACCGACAGGGGATGAAAAACTGTTTTTT. Protein product: CASSPTGDEKLFF. The rearrangement links TRBV18 to TRBJ1-4; 8 bases align to TRBD1. V shed 3 bases and J 6 bases; nucleotides not matched to a gene: 0. Looked up from germline, CDR1 is KGHSH and CDR2 is LQKENI. The CDR3 sequence is 13 residues long.

The CDR3 coding sequence is TGTGCCAGCAGTGCCCTCCGCCGCACCTATGGCTACACCTTC. Its protein product is CASSALRRTYGYTF. The chain uses TRBV28 and TRBJ1-2, with unresolved D. CDR1 MDHEN and CDR2 SYDVKM come from the germline V gene. This CDR3 spans 14 amino acids. The V gene lost 5 bases and the J gene lost 4 bases, with 14 bases spanning the gap.

The chain joins TRBV7-2 to TRBJ1-1, with D uncertain. Per the germline V gene, CDR1 is SGHTA and CDR2 is FQGNSA. The CDR3 sequence is 13 residues long. Trimming pared 1 base from V and 2 bases from J, leaving 5 bases between. In DNA, the CDR3 is TGTGCCAGCAGCTTAGAGTTAAACACTGAAGCTTTCTTT. Protein: CASSLELNTEAFF.

This chain links TRBV28 with TRBJ2-1; D possibly corresponds to TRBD1 (6 bases). The germline CDR1 and CDR2 sequences are MDHEN and SYDVKM. This CDR3 spans 13 amino acids. Trimming removed 4 bases from V and 3 bases from J, with 7 bases in between. The CDR3 reads CASSSGHYNEQFF. DNA of the CDR3: TGTGCCAGCAGTTCGGGACACTACAATGAGCAGTTCTTC.

This clone was found a few times. The V call is TRBV24-1, the J call TRBJ1-5; D may be TRBD1 (6 bases). With 4 bases removed from V and 6 bases from J, the gap between germline ends came to 12 bases. Looked up from germline, CDR1 is KGHDR and CDR2 is SFDVKD. The CDR3 is 14 amino acids. CDR3 region: CATSEPGAGQPQHF. The CDR3 nucleotides read TGTGCCACCAGTGAGCCGGGGGCTGGTCAGCCCCAGCATTTT.

This chain links TRBV24-1 with TRBJ1-4; D is undetermined. V lost 1 base and J 8 bases, leaving 10 bases between the germline ends. Germline lookup yields CDR1 KGHDR and CDR2 SFDVKD. The CDR3 loop spans 14 amino acids. This chain's CDR3 is CATSDLPVEEKLFF. The DNA of the CDR3 is TGTGCCACCAGTGATTTACCGGTGGAGGAAAAACTGTTTTTT.

The rearrangement links TRBV9 to TRBJ2-3, with unresolved D. Germline V gene sequence: CDR1 SGDLS, CDR2 YYNGEE. Trimming shortened V by 3 bases and J by 1 base, and 12 bases separated the two germline ends. CDR3 length: 15 residues. This CDR3 is CASSERAAGTDTQYF. In nucleotides, the CDR3 is TGTGCCAGCAGCGAACGGGCGGCGGGCACAGATACGCAGTATTTT.

There are a few counts of this clone. V is TRBV2 and J is TRBJ2-2; 14 bases match TRBD2. The V and J ends lost 6 bases and 5 bases, in that order; junction bases with no gene match: 8. There are 17 residues in the CDR3. From germline, CDR1 is SNHLY and CDR2 FYNNEI. CDR3 region: CASSQTSGRVGTGELFF. The CDR3 DNA is TGTGCCAGCAGCCAGACTAGCGGGAGGGTCGGGACCGGGGAGCTGTTTTTT.

This clone was seen a handful of times. The V call is TRBV19, the J call TRBJ1-1; D gene unclear. The V end lost 5 bases, the J end lost 4 bases, and 11 bases lay between the germline ends. This CDR3 region has 13 residues. Germline assignment: CDR1 LNHDA and CDR2 SQIVND (reference sequence). CDR3 sequence: CASSPRTVTEAFF. The CDR3 DNA sequence: TGTGCCAGTAGTCCTCGGACGGTCACTGAAGCTTTCTTT.

This chain connects TRBV6-5 to TRBJ2-2; 7 bases map to TRBD1. The V segment lost 0 bases and the J segment 4 bases; nucleotides outside the gene matches: 2. The CDR3 spans 15 residues. CDR1 and CDR2 (germline): MNHEY, SVGAGI. The CDR3 bases are TGTGCCAGCAGTTACTCGCAGGGGGTCACCGGGGAGCTGTTTTTT. As protein: CASSYSQGVTGELFF.

The chain joins TRBV28 to TRBJ2-5; D gene ambiguous. The ends were cut back, 6 bases at V and 7 bases at J, with 9 bases in the middle. CDR1 MDHEN and CDR2 SYDVKM come from the germline V gene. The CDR3 is made up of 11 amino acids. The CDR3 protein is CASSRGGTQYF. CDR3 nucleotide sequence: TGTGCCAGCAGCCGAGGCGGGACCCAGTACTTC.

The chain recombines TRBV19 with TRBJ1-2; D is uncertain. The ends were cut back, 8 bases at V and 7 bases at J, with 26 bases in the middle. The CDR3 spans 16 residues. Germline CDR1 LNHDA, CDR2 SQIVND (reference sequence). The CDR3 coding sequence is TGTGCCAGTCACTTAATTGAAAGGGTGCACATCGGTGGCTACACCTTC. This encodes CASHLIERVHIGGYTF.

The chain combines TRBV7-2 with TRBJ2-7; 9 bases map to TRBD2. Trimming at V came to 7 bases and at J to 7 bases, leaving 8 bases not matched to a gene. The CDR3 runs 13 residues. The germline V gene encodes CDR1 SGHTA and CDR2 FQGNSA. CDR3 DNA: TGTGCCAGCACAAAGAGCGGGAGGAGGGAGCAGTACTTC. Residues: CASTKSGRREQYF.

The gene calls are TRBV7-2 and TRBJ1-5; the D gene is possibly TRBD1 (6 bases). Per germline, CDR1 SGHTA and CDR2 FQGNSA. The CDR3 is 15 residues long. V was shortened by 4 bases and J by 4 bases, with 14 bases between the two germline ends. For the CDR3, the DNA is TGTGCCAGCAGCTCCCAGGGGACCACTAATCAGCCCCAGCATTTT. Its translation: CASSSQGTTNQPQHF.

This chain connects TRBV6-6 to TRBJ2-3; 7 bases match TRBD2. With 6 bases clipped from V and 3 bases from J, the junction kept 6 bases outside the gene matches. The CDR3 has 14 amino acids. Looked up from germline, CDR1 is MNHNY and CDR2 is SVGAGI (reference sequence). CDR3 loop: CASREAGETDTQYF. Written as DNA, the CDR3 is TGTGCCAGCAGAGAGGCGGGAGAAACAGATACGCAGTATTTT.

The genes are TRBV28 and TRBJ2-1, with D tentatively TRBD2 (5 bases). The CDR3 consists of 14 residues. Looked up from germline, CDR1 is MDHEN and CDR2 is SYDVKM. The V and J ends lost 8 bases and 2 bases respectively, with 13 bases between them. The CDR3 reads CASGSAGPYNEQFF. CDR3 DNA sequence: TGTGCCAGCGGATCGGCGGGTCCCTACAATGAGCAGTTCTTC.

The CDR3, as DNA: TGTGCCAGCAGCTTGTCTAGGGAAGGAGACACTGAAGCTTTCTTT. This gives the protein CASSLSREGDTEAFF. The rearrangement links TRBV5-4 to TRBJ1-1; D remains ambiguous. Trimming stripped 1 base from V and 3 bases from J, with 13 bases between. The CDR3 has 15 residues. Germline V gives CDR1 SGHNT, CDR2 YYREEE (reference sequence).